Following are 10 T cell receptor beta chains from one sample sequenced in a study of spatial heterogeneity in lung cancer. Study-level findings and limits: Tumor mutation counts were tracked by expanded intratumoral alpha and beta TCR counts.

Which antigens these TCRs recognize remains unknown. TCRdb analysed the 5' RACE reads with MiXCR anew, one entry per CDR3 protein. The data show roughly 18,000 distinct CDR3 sequences, roughly 10% seen once. The sample's time point: sample taken at primary tumor resection. Sequencing was performed on lung tumor tissue, taken at surgery. The receptors here all came from a female donor with early-stage non-small cell lung cancer.

Notes on this clonotype: This beta chain was picked up by a library intended for alpha chains and is off target, so its count carries little meaning. The gene calls are TRBV7-3 and TRBJ1-2; TRBD1 might be the D (6 bases). Looked up from germline, CDR1 is SGHTA and CDR2 is FQGTGA. CDR3 length: 13 amino acids. Trimming pared 5 bases from V and 0 bases from J, leaving 7 bases between. CDR3 DNA sequence: TGTGCCAGCAGCAAGGGGGCTAACTATGGCTACACCTTC. As protein: CASSKGANYGYTF. Full variable domain (remainder filled in from reference TRBV7-3 and TRBJ1-2): GAGVSQTPSNKVTEKGKYVELRCDPISGHTALYWYRQSLGQGPEFLIYFQGTGAADDSGLPNDRFFAVRPEGSVSTLKIQRTERGDSAVYLCASSKGANYGYTFGSGTRLTVV.

This clonotype was picked up many times. This beta chain represents an off-target read in a library built for alpha chains; its size is of limited meaning. The V and J genes are TRBV12-3 or TRBV12-4 and TRBJ1-2, with 9 positions matching TRBD1. The CDR3 is 13 amino acids. The J segment lost 7 bases and the V segment lost 5 bases, leaving 5 bases of the junction unmatched. Here the CDR3 DNA reads TGTGCCAGCAGTCGATGGACAGGGGCTGGCTACACCTTC. Protein sequence: CASSRWTGAGYTF.

This clonotype was seen repeatedly, ten times or more. This beta chain came through as a stray read in a library set up for alpha chains, and its size says little. The chain joins TRBV20-1 to TRBJ1-5; no reliable D call. The V end was cut by 3 bases, the J end by 0 bases, with 9 bases between. CDR3 length equals 14 residues. CDR1 and CDR2 (germline): DFQATT, SNEGSKA (reference sequence). The CDR3 nucleotides read TGCAGTGCTAGGCAGCCCTATAGCAATCAGCCCCAGCATTTT. Its protein product is CSARQPYSNQPQHF.

On this clonotype itself: Because the library targeted alpha chains, this beta chain is an off-target read whose size means little. V is TRBV7-6 and J is TRBJ1-2, with D possibly being TRBD1 (5 bases). Trimming took 5 bases from V and 2 from J, leaving 9 bases between them. From germline, CDR1 is SGHVS and CDR2 FNYEAQ. The CDR3 has 13 amino acids. The CDR3 reads CASSPRQNYGYTF. The CDR3 nucleotides are TGTGCCAGCAGCCCCCGACAGAACTATGGCTACACCTTC.

This clonotype was seen only a few times. As an off-target read in a library built for alpha chains, this beta chain has a frequency of little significance. The chain recombines TRBV12-3 or TRBV12-4 with TRBJ1-1; D gene uncertain. Between the trimmed V and J ends, which lost 5 bases and 6 bases, there was a span of 10 bases. This CDR3 region has 12 residues. The CDR3 spells CASSTSGPEAFF. In DNA, the CDR3 is TGTGCCAGCAGTACGTCCGGCCCTGAAGCTTTCTTT.

This clonotype was picked up a small number of times. In a library made to pick up alpha chains, this beta chain is a stray read with a size that means little. V gene TRBV20-1 combines with J gene TRBJ2-1, with 9 bases lining up with TRBD2. The CDR3 covers 15 residues. Unmatched junction bases numbered 3, after V lost 3 bases and J lost 0 bases. Germline V gene data show CDR1 as DFQATT and CDR2 as SNEGSKA (reference sequence). CDR3 residues: CSASKTSGSYNEQFF. CDR3 in DNA: TGCAGTGCTAGCAAGACTAGCGGCTCCTACAATGAGCAGTTCTTC.

This clonotype has ten or more counts. In a library made to pick up alpha chains, this beta chain is a stray read with a size that means little. The chain uses TRBV12-3 or TRBV12-4 and TRBJ1-1; D remains ambiguous. V lost 4 bases, J lost 7 bases, and 13 bases lay in between. CDR3 length: 13 residues. CDR3 in DNA: TGTGCCAGCAGTTACTCTTCCATGGTTGAAGCTTTCTTT. Translating it yields CASSYSSMVEAFF.

Comments on this clonotype: A read error may be the cause here, since a much bigger clone is one base away. This beta chain is an unintended read in a library built for alpha chains; its size means little. The V gene is TRBV6-2 or TRBV6-3, the J gene TRBJ1-5; D is unclear. The CDR3 covers 13 residues. Germline values: CDR1 MNHEY, CDR2 SVGEGT. Trimming left V 4 bases short and J 5 bases short, with 9 bases between. CDR3 sequence: CASSFRMDQPQHF. The CDR3 nucleotides are TGTGCCAGCAGTTTCCGGATGGATCAGCCCCAGCATTTT.

This clonotype was detected many times. This beta chain turned up in a library designed for alpha chains; as an off-target read, its abundance says little. The rearrangement uses TRBV6-1 and TRBJ2-3; D tentatively fits TRBD1 or TRBD2 (5 bases each). With 2 bases removed from V and 2 bases from J, the gap between germline ends came to 11 bases. The CDR3 runs to 15 residues. Germline V gene data show CDR1 as MNHNS and CDR2 as SASEGT. CDR3 sequence: CASSESWDHTDTQYF. The CDR3 nucleotides read TGTGCCAGCAGTGAAAGTTGGGACCACACAGATACGCAGTATTTT.

The table lists this clonotype with many counts. With the library built for alpha chains, this beta chain is off target and its frequency is not meaningful. The V and J genes are TRBV28 and TRBJ2-1, with no clear D. The CDR3 has 16 amino acids. From germline, CDR1 is MDHEN and CDR2 SYDVKM. The V and J ends lost 4 bases and 2 bases respectively, with 15 bases between them. CDR3 DNA: TGTGCCAGCAGTTCCACAATGGACGGTACCTACAATGAGCAGTTCTTC. This gives the protein CASSSTMDGTYNEQFF.